The 22 T cell receptor beta chains reported below all come from one sample, sequenced in a study of Ad26.COV2.S vaccination and SARS-CoV-2 variants. Treatment noted: roughly 18 received Ad26.COV2.S at low or high dose, single or two shots; about 5 received placebo; per-sample allocation not given. The study sampled participants on day 63 after the first vaccine or placebo injection. Repertoires were generated with immunoSEQ multiplex PCR, while TCRdb's copy carries only in-frame clones and drops some. The table shows about 380,000 clones, with 83% occurring only once. This sample comprised peripheral blood, obtained in a trial of Ad26.COV2.S vaccine versus placebo. Receptors originate from a person aged 18-65 years who received the Ad26.COV2.S COVID-19 vaccine or a placebo.

The rearrangement joins TRBV5-1 to TRBJ2-7; D is unclear. There are 14 residues in the CDR3. V lost 1 base, J lost 7 bases, and 15 bases lay in between. Germline V gene data show CDR1 as SGHRS and CDR2 as YFSETQ. The CDR3 loop reads CASSLTSPIEEQYF. The CDR3, as DNA: TGCGCCAGCAGCTTGACTTCCCCAATCGAGGAGCAGTACTTC.

The J gene is TRBJ2-7, the V gene TRBV5-1; the D call may be TRBD1 or TRBD2 (5 bases each). The CDR3 is made up of 15 amino acids. The ends were cut back, 4 bases at V and 3 bases at J, with 17 bases in the middle. From germline, CDR1 is SGHRS and CDR2 YFSETQ. The CDR3 sequence is CASSLYRDGFYEQYF. DNA for the CDR3: TGCGCCAGCAGCCTGTACCGGGACGGTTTCTACGAGCAGTACTTC.

This clone was recorded a few times. This chain connects TRBV4-1 to TRBJ1-2; D unclear. V lost 0 bases and J lost 7, with 6 bases in between. The germline gives CDR1 MGHRA, CDR2 YSYEKL. This CDR3 comprises 12 residues. DNA of the CDR3: TGCGCCAGCAGCCAAGATCGTATTGGCTACACCTTC. It codes for CASSQDRIGYTF.

The chain links TRBV7-6 to TRBJ2-1; 7 bases align to TRBD2. The CDR3 is 12 residues long. Germline V gene data show CDR1 as SGHVS and CDR2 as FNYEAQ. Germline trimming cut 8 bases from V and 7 bases from J; bases unmatched to any gene: 5. CDR3 nucleotide sequence: TGTGCCAGCTGGGGGGGAATAAATGAGCAGTTCTTC. Translating gives CASWGGINEQFF.

The genes are TRBV11-3 and TRBJ1-1; D possibly corresponds to TRBD1 (5 bases). V was trimmed by 8 bases and J by 0 bases, leaving 13 bases between them. The CDR3 extends over 14 amino acids. The germline V gene encodes CDR1 SGHNT and CDR2 YENEEA. CDR3 amino acids: CASGRQTLNTEAFF. CDR3 nucleotides: TGTGCCAGCGGGCGACAGACCTTGAACACTGAAGCTTTCTTT.

The chain recombines TRBV6-5 with TRBJ2-1; D is uncertain. V lost 5 bases to trimming and J lost 2 bases, with 13 bases between them. Per the germline V gene, CDR1 is MNHEY and CDR2 is SVGAGI. The CDR3 length is 15 residues. The CDR3 region is CASSPRPYPYNEQFF. The CDR3 bases are TGTGCCAGCAGTCCGCGGCCATACCCCTACAATGAGCAGTTCTTC.

This chain connects TRBV23-1 to TRBJ1-1; D gene ambiguous. TRBV23-1 belongs to the ORF category, with a function that is uncertain. CDR3 length: 16 amino acids. The V end was cut by 4 bases, the J end by 1 base, with 16 bases between. The CDR3, as DNA: TGCGCCAGCAGTCTGAGAGGGAAGGAAAAGAACACTGAAGCTTTCTTT. Its translation: CASSLRGKEKNTEAFF.

The chain couples TRBV18 to TRBJ2-1; 14 nucleotides align to TRBD2. Trimming cost V 1 base and J 1 base; bases outside gene matches: 3. The germline CDR1 and CDR2 sequences are KGHSH and LQKENI. There are 18 residues in the CDR3. The CDR3 sequence is CASSPLGLAGDSYNEQFF. For the CDR3, the DNA is TGTGCCAGCTCACCACTGGGACTAGCGGGAGATTCCTACAATGAGCAGTTCTTC.

The V call is TRBV6-6, the J call TRBJ1-4; possible D gene TRBD1, 5 bases. The CDR3 contains 15 residues. Per the germline V gene, CDR1 is MNHNY and CDR2 is SVGAGI (reference sequence). V lost 3 bases and J 4 bases, leaving 12 bases between the germline ends. CDR3 amino acids: CASSYFGDHNEKLFF. The CDR3 DNA is TGTGCCAGCAGTTATTTTGGGGACCATAATGAAAAACTGTTTTTT.

The CDR3 DNA is TGTGCCAGCAGCCGCCGGGGCAGGGCTAACTATGGCTACACCTTC. Translation gives CASSRRGRANYGYTF. The chain couples TRBV13 to TRBJ1-2, with D tentatively TRBD1 (5 bases). Germline V gene sequence: CDR1 PRHDT, CDR2 FYEKMQ (reference sequence). CDR3 length: 15 residues. Trimming removed 5 bases at V and 0 bases at J, with 13 bases between.

The CDR3 DNA sequence: TGTGCCAGCACCATCGACACCTCCACCGGGGAGCTGTTTTTT. It yields the protein CASTIDTSTGELFF. This chain joins TRBV13 and TRBJ2-2; no definite D call. The CDR3 has 14 amino acids. Germline assignment: CDR1 PRHDT and CDR2 FYEKMQ (reference sequence). The ends were cut back, 7 bases at V and 4 bases at J, with 13 bases in the middle.

The CDR3 here is CASSSTSGANVLTF. Written as DNA, the CDR3 is TGTGCCAGCAGCTCCACCTCTGGGGCCAACGTCCTGACTTTC. V gene TRBV6-4 combines with J gene TRBJ2-6; D remains ambiguous. Trimming removed 6 bases at V and 0 bases at J, with 6 bases between. The length of the CDR3 is 14 residues. CDR1 MRHNA and CDR2 SNTAGT come from the germline V gene.

This chain joins TRBV5-4 and TRBJ1-2; TRBD1 is a possible D gene (5 bases). The length of the CDR3 is 16 residues. Per germline, CDR1 SGHNT and CDR2 YYREEE (reference sequence). Trimming left V 9 bases short and J 7 bases short, with 28 bases between. Here the CDR3 DNA reads TGTGCCACGAGCCCTCGCCAAACCAGGGTTGGGGGTGGCTACACCTTC. It is translated as CATSPRQTRVGGGYTF.

This chain links TRBV21-1 with TRBJ2-1; TRBD1, the table's D call, lacks a check against the DNA. TRBV21-1 is reported as a pseudogene. This CDR3 spans 15 amino acids. The CDR3 DNA reads as TGTGCCAGAATTAGGACAGGGAGCTCCTACAATGAGCAGTTCTTC. Its translation: CARIRTGSSYNEQFF.

This chain connects TRBV7-9 to TRBJ2-7; no definite D call. The CDR3 runs 13 residues. Germline CDR1 SEHNR, CDR2 FQNEAQ (reference sequence). Trimming removed 5 bases at V and 3 bases at J, with 11 bases between. The CDR3 loop is CASSEDGVYEQYF. Written as DNA, the CDR3 is TGTGCCAGCAGCGAGGACGGAGTCTACGAGCAGTACTTC.

The chain links TRBV11-2 to TRBJ2-1, with TRBD2 matching over 11 bases. The trim removed 5 bases at V and 0 bases at J, leaving 0 bases unmatched. Looked up from germline, CDR1 is SGHAT and CDR2 is FQNNGV. The CDR3 consists of 15 residues. In DNA, the CDR3 is TGTGCCAGCAGCACTAGCGGGAGCTCCTACAATGAGCAGTTCTTC. Encoded protein: CASSTSGSSYNEQFF.

This clone showed up many times. The same CDR3 can be traced to other DNA sequences in this sample. This chain connects TRBV2 to TRBJ1-5; D is uncertain. The CDR3 sequence is 13 residues long. Between the trimmed V and J ends, which lost 4 bases and 3 bases, there was a span of 7 bases. From germline, CDR1 is SNHLY and CDR2 FYNNEI. CDR3 in amino acids: CASSGGSNQPQHF. For the CDR3, the DNA is TGTGCCAGCAGTGGTGGCTCCAATCAGCCCCAGCATTTT.

This clone appeared a few times. The rearrangement joins TRBV6-6 to TRBJ2-7; TRBD1 or TRBD2 may be the D gene (5 bases each). The CDR3 extends over 17 amino acids. V lost 5 bases to trimming and J lost 5 bases, with 25 bases between them. The V gene's germline CDR1 is MNHNY and CDR2 SVGAGI (reference sequence). The DNA of the CDR3 is TGTGCCAGCAGTCCAAACCCATCGCCGGGACCCCCTGACGAGCAGTACTTC. Its protein is CASSPNPSPGPPDEQYF.

The chain recombines TRBV7-2 with TRBJ1-1, with no clear D. The CDR3 extends over 12 amino acids. V gave up 6 bases and J gave up 4 bases, with 9 bases separating them. Germline V gives CDR1 SGHTA, CDR2 FQGNSA. CDR3 bases: TGTGCCAGCAGTAACCTGGTCACTGAAGCTTTCTTT. It codes for CASSNLVTEAFF. The full variable domain, completed using reference TRBV7-2 and TRBJ1-1, is GAGVSQSPSNKVTEKGKDVELRCDPISGHTALYWYRQSLGQGLEFLIYFQGNSAPDKSGLPSDRFSAERTGGSVSTLTIQRTQQEDSAVYLCASSNLVTEAFFGQGTRLTVV.

The rearrangement joins TRBV9 to TRBJ2-1; D gene uncertain. CDR1 and CDR2 from the germline V gene are SGDLS and YYNGEE. Deletions cut 0 bases from V and 4 bases from J, with 17 bases between. The CDR3 extends over 17 amino acids. The CDR3 region is CASSVGRLARLYNEQFF. CDR3 nucleotides: TGTGCCAGCAGCGTAGGAAGGTTAGCCCGCCTATACAATGAGCAGTTCTTC.

The J gene is TRBJ2-3, the V gene TRBV2; D gene ambiguous. Between the trimmed V and J ends, which lost 3 bases and 4 bases, there was a span of 5 bases. The germline V gene has CDR1 SNHLY and CDR2 FYNNEI. This CDR3 is 12 amino acids long. Here the CDR3 reads CASSDYPDTQYF. DNA for the CDR3: TGTGCCAGCAGTGATTATCCAGATACGCAGTATTTT.

CDR3 amino acids: CSASSSGGAYEQYF. The DNA for the CDR3 is TGCAGTGCTAGTAGTAGCGGGGGGGCCTACGAGCAGTACTTC. V gene TRBV20-1 combines with J gene TRBJ2-7, with TRBD2 identical over 11 bases. V lost 3 bases, J lost 2 bases, and 3 bases stayed unmatched. The CDR3 length is 14 residues. In germline, CDR1 is DFQATT, CDR2 SNEGSKA (reference sequence).